The sequence of this TCR beta chain was determined in a study of blood T cell repertoires in COVID-19. Across the whole study: Samples taken during acute and convalescent COVID-19 were collected in the United States, Italy and Spain. PBMCs, B-cell-depleted T cells, or T cells were the source of the cDNA or gDNA that made up the material.

The CDR3 has 14 residues. Trimming shortened V by 1 base and J by 8 bases, and 13 bases separated the two germline ends. The germline V gene encodes CDR1 LGHDT and CDR2 YNNKEL (reference sequence). Study processing details: Using reference gene primer amplification, nucleated cell counts were estimated. The protocol was immunoSEQ multiplex PCR, while the TCRdb copy is restricted to in-frame clones and leaves out a portion. V, J and clone size are those of that table, while D and trimming were read from the DNA. The sample gives around 160,000 clones, around four fifths of which show up once; about 39% is in the top ten.

This TCR was recovered from a human donor in a cohort sampled during active COVID-19. The chain carries TRBV3-1 (or the pseudogene TRBV3-2) and TRBJ2-3; D possibly corresponds to TRBD1 (6 bases). Sequenced material: peripheral blood. The CDR3 nucleotides are TGTGCCAGCAGCCAAGGCAGGGGTGGAGGTACGCAGTATTTT. Translation: CASSQGRGGGTQYF.